This is a list of T cell receptor beta chains from one sample in a study of spatial heterogeneity in lung cancer. TCRdb reprocessed the 5' RACE reads via MiXCR and lists one record per CDR3 protein. The data contain about 23,000 distinct CDR3 sequences, approximately 4.3% of them singletons. The specimen comprised lung tumor tissue, sampled at surgery. The receptors were gathered from a male donor with early-stage non-small cell lung cancer. The CDR3 runs from the conserved cysteine through the conserved F or W. The D gene is left open where the match is weak. Only some rows state a clone size, as once, few, many or a class for expanded clones.

j_call	d_call	v_call	clone_size	cdr3_aa	cdr3_nt
TRBJ1-1	TRBD1	TRBV7-9	few	CASSLGRGPTEAFF	TGTGCCAGCAGCTTAGGGAGGGGGCCCACTGAAGCTTTCTTT
TRBJ2-5	.	TRBV5-5	many	CASSLAASLETQYF	TGTGCCAGCAGCTTGGCGGCTAGCCTTGAGACCCAGTACTTC
TRBJ2-7	TRBD2	TRBV27	many	CASRDLGRALSYEQYF	TGTGCCAGCAGGGACTTGGGGAGGGCCCTCTCCTACGAGCAGTACTTC
TRBJ1-2	TRBD1	TRBV7-9	many	CASSLIFFGQGINYGYTF	TGTGCCAGCAGCCTAATCTTCTTCGGACAGGGGATTAACTATGGCTACACCTTC
TRBJ2-3	.	TRBV12-3/TRBV12-4	many	CASTIGGGLSTDTQYF	TGTGCCAGCACGATCGGCGGGGGCCTTAGCACAGATACGCAGTATTTT
TRBJ2-1	TRBD2	TRBV10-3	.	CAISELAGVRSEQFF	TGTGCCATCAGTGAGCTAGCGGGAGTTAGGAGTGAGCAGTTCTTC
TRBJ2-2	.	TRBV11-2	many	CASFGGTGELFF	TGTGCCAGCTTCGGGGGTACCGGGGAGCTGTTTTTT
TRBJ1-1	.	TRBV27	.	CASRVYGRTEAFF	TGTGCCAGCAGAGTTTACGGCCGCACTGAAGCTTTCTTT
TRBJ1-6	.	TRBV6-5	many	CASGGINSPLHF	TGTGCCAGCGGGGGGATTAATTCACCCCTCCACTTT
TRBJ2-2	.	TRBV7-3	few	CASSLLGSGELFF	TGTGCCAGCAGCTTACTAGGCTCCGGGGAGCTGTTTTTT
TRBJ2-3	.	TRBV3-1	medium-sized	CASSQAGPSTDTQYF	TGTGCCAGCAGCCAAGCGGGACCAAGCACAGATACGCAGTATTTT
TRBJ1-5	.	TRBV30	many	CAWSGLGGLKQPQHF	TGTGCCTGGAGTGGTTTGGGGGGTCTAAAACAGCCCCAGCATTTT
TRBJ2-3	.	TRBV7-8	many	CASSLERLTGNTQYF	TGTGCCAGCAGCTTAGAACGACTAACCGGCAATACGCAGTATTTT
TRBJ2-1	TRBD2	TRBV20-1	many	CSASGIAGDNEQFF	TGCAGTGCTAGCGGGATAGCGGGTGACAATGAGCAGTTCTTC
TRBJ2-7	.	TRBV12-3/TRBV12-4	many	CASSLSRFQGQYF	TGTGCCAGCAGCCTCTCTAGGTTCCAGGGGCAGTACTTC
TRBJ2-3	TRBD2	TRBV5-1	many	CASSPGLTGTDTQYF	TGCGCCAGCAGCCCGGGACTAACTGGCACAGATACGCAGTATTTT
TRBJ2-3	TRBD1	TRBV28	many	CASRSSGTGARDTQYF	TGTGCCAGCAGGTCCTCCGGGACAGGGGCACGAGATACGCAGTATTTT
TRBJ2-3	TRBD2	TRBV12-3/TRBV12-4	many	CASRTGTTVGDTQYF	TGTGCCAGCAGAACCGGGACTACCGTTGGAGATACGCAGTATTTT
TRBJ1-5	TRBD1	TRBV6-6	many	CASSQGARSNQPQHF	TGTGCCAGCAGTCAGGGGGCTCGGAGCAATCAGCCCCAGCATTTT
TRBJ2-1	TRBD2	TRBV20-1	many	CSASLQLAGGYNEQFF	TGCAGTGCTAGCCTTCAACTAGCGGGAGGGTACAATGAGCAGTTCTTC